The 24 T cell receptor beta chains listed next were all sequenced from one sample in a study of shared clonotypes between healthy human individuals. Sequencing used immunoSEQ multiplex PCR; TCRdb keeps in-frame clones, though not all of them. The sample lists hundreds of thousands of clones; around 96% were seen once. It was CD45RO-negative cells, positively selected for CCR7, that made up naive CD8 cells, with terminally differentiated effector memory CD45RA+ cells excluded. Sequencing was carried out using naive CD8+ T cells sorted from blood. The receptors were gathered from a woman in her twenties or thirties in good health.

V gene TRBV6-5 combines with J gene TRBJ2-1, with D possibly being TRBD2 (5 bases). Germline-derived CDR1 and CDR2 are MNHEY and SVGAGI. This CDR3 spans 13 amino acids. Trimming removed 9 bases at V and 5 bases at J, with 14 bases between. CDR3 nucleotide sequence: TGTGCCAGTAAAGGGAGTAGCGACAATGAGCAGTTCTTC. This translates into CASKGSSDNEQFF.

The chain couples TRBV5-1 to TRBJ2-7, with D possibly being TRBD1 (6 bases). Trimming removed 0 bases from V and 3 bases from J, with 10 bases in between. The CDR3 spans 14 residues. Germline lookup yields CDR1 SGHRS and CDR2 YFSETQ. CDR3 sequence: CASSLAQGYYEQYF. CDR3 nucleotide sequence: TGCGCCAGCAGCTTGGCACAGGGATACTACGAGCAGTACTTC.

J is TRBJ2-3 and V is TRBV5-1; TRBD2 matches 10 bases. Looked up from germline, CDR1 is SGHRS and CDR2 is YFSETQ. Trimming at V came to 4 bases and at J to 1 base, leaving 3 bases not matched to a gene. CDR3 length: 15 amino acids. The CDR3 region has the DNA TGCGCCAGCAGCAAAGGGACTAGCGGCACAGATACGCAGTATTTT. Its translation is CASSKGTSGTDTQYF.

The genes are TRBV27 and TRBJ2-1; D assignment may be TRBD1 or TRBD2 (5 bases each). The length of the CDR3 is 12 residues. V was shortened by 6 bases and J by 9 bases, with 12 bases between the two germline ends. Germline loops: CDR1 MNHEY, CDR2 SMNVEV (reference sequence). In DNA form, the CDR3 reads TGTGCCAGCAGAACCCAGGGAGCTGAGCAGTTCTTC. It encodes CASRTQGAEQFF.

The chain combines TRBV28 with TRBJ1-5; the match to TRBD1 covers 7 bases. The CDR3 extends over 15 amino acids. V lost 4 bases and J lost 2; bases outside the gene matches: 5. Germline V gene data show CDR1 as MDHEN and CDR2 as SYDVKM. CDR3 sequence (DNA): TGTGCCAGCAGTTCGACAGGGATTGGCAATCAGCCCCAGCATTTT. Translation gives CASSSTGIGNQPQHF.

The chain has TRBV21-1 and TRBJ2-5; TRBD1, as called in the table, went unchecked against the DNA. TRBV21-1 is a documented pseudogene. This CDR3 spans 14 amino acids. CDR3 sequence reads: CASSGQRFQETQYF. CDR3 coding DNA: TGTGCCAGCAGCGGACAACGGTTTCAAGAGACCCAGTACTTC.

V usage is TRBV21-1 and J usage is TRBJ2-7. TRBV21-1 is a listed pseudogene. This CDR3 has 15 residues. CDR3 sequence: CASSIGDLFSYEQYF. The CDR3 nucleotides read TGTGCCAGCAGCATAGGGGACCTCTTCTCCTACGAGCAGTACTTC.

The chain joins TRBV29-1 to TRBJ2-7, with a tentative D call TRBD2 (5 bases). The CDR3 contains 16 residues. Germline CDR1 SQVTM, CDR2 ANQGSEA. Trimming shortened V by 2 bases and J by 0 bases, and 17 bases separated the two germline ends. The CDR3 here is CSVELFIDTSSYEQYF. The DNA of the CDR3 is TGCAGCGTTGAACTCTTTATCGATACTAGCTCCTACGAGCAGTACTTC.

The rearrangement uses TRBV6-1 and TRBJ2-7; TRBD1 matches 7 bases. This CDR3 region has 17 residues. V trimming: 2 bases; J trimming: 0 bases; junction bases outside the gene matches: 10. The germline CDR1 and CDR2 sequences are MNHNS and SASEGT. CDR3: CASSERKTGRFSYEQYF. CDR3 coding DNA: TGTGCCAGCAGTGAACGAAAGACAGGGCGGTTCTCCTACGAGCAGTACTTC.

The V and J genes are TRBV28 and TRBJ1-5; 8 bases are shared with TRBD1. Germline CDR1 is MDHEN and CDR2 is SYDVKM. This CDR3 comprises 15 residues. V gave up 6 bases and J gave up 4 bases; unmatched junction bases: 8. DNA of the CDR3: TGTGCCAGCAGACCTACAGGGGGGGGTAATCAGCCCCAGCATTTT. Amino acids: CASRPTGGGNQPQHF.

This chain links TRBV6-1 with TRBJ1-4; TRBD1 matches 7 bases. There are 15 residues in the CDR3. J lost 3 bases, V lost 6 bases, and 7 bases had no gene match. In germline, CDR1 is MNHNS, CDR2 SASEGT. The CDR3 sequence: CASSEGQRANEKLFF. In DNA, the CDR3 is TGTGCCAGCAGCGAGGGACAGAGGGCTAATGAAAAACTGTTTTTT.

This chain joins TRBV28 and TRBJ1-2; D is possibly TRBD1 (5 bases). Trimming took off 10 bases at V and 3 bases at J, with 21 bases between the two ends. The CDR3 is made up of 15 amino acids. From germline, CDR1 is MDHEN and CDR2 SYDVKM. CDR3 amino acids: CATKTGGAEYYGYTF. CDR3 bases: TGTGCCACCAAGACCGGAGGGGCCGAGTACTATGGCTACACCTTC.

The rearrangement links TRBV5-4 to TRBJ1-1, with 9 bases identical to TRBD1. Germline V CDR1 and CDR2: SGHNT, YYREEE (reference sequence). The CDR3 contains 13 residues. V shed 5 bases and J 7 bases; nucleotides not matched to a gene: 6. The CDR3: CASRPQGASEAFF. The DNA of the CDR3 is TGTGCCAGCAGGCCACAGGGGGCCAGTGAAGCTTTCTTT.

This sequence joins TRBV6-4 and TRBJ2-7, with D hard to call. CDR1 and CDR2 (germline): MRHNA, SNTAGT. V dropped 6 bases and J dropped 1 base, with 7 bases sitting between them. This CDR3 comprises 12 residues. This CDR3 reads CASRRNSYEQYF. The CDR3, as DNA: TGTGCCAGCAGGCGCAATTCCTACGAGCAGTACTTC.

The chain links TRBV20-1 to TRBJ1-1; D not resolved. CDR3 length: 11 residues. Per the germline V gene, CDR1 is DFQATT and CDR2 is SNEGSKA (reference sequence). The DNA for the CDR3 is TGCAGCCTCCCTATGAACACTGAAGCTTTCTTT. It specifies CSLPMNTEAFF.

The chain has TRBV27 and TRBJ2-6; D remains ambiguous. Germline CDR1 is MNHEY and CDR2 is SMNVEV (reference sequence). The V end was cut by 5 bases, the J end by 3 bases, with 5 bases between. This CDR3 has 13 amino acids. The CDR3 nucleotides read TGTGCCAGCAGTCTATATGGGGCCAACGTCCTGACTTTC. Translation gives CASSLYGANVLTF. The full variable domain, with the rest looked up from reference TRBV27 and TRBJ2-6, is EAQVTQNPRYLITVTGKKLTVTCSQNMNHEYMSWYRQDPGLGLRQIYYSMNVEVTDKGDVPEGYKVSRKEKRNFPLILESPSPNQTSLYFCASSLYGANVLTFGAGSRLTVL.

J is TRBJ1-5 and V is TRBV6-5; 9 positions match TRBD1. The J segment lost 10 bases and the V segment lost 6 bases, leaving 13 bases of the junction unmatched. This CDR3 is 15 amino acids long. Germline V gene lookup returns CDR1 MNHEY and CDR2 SVGAGI. The DNA of the CDR3 is TGTGCCAGCAGACTGTATTCGGACAGGGGAGGTCCCCAGCATTTT. Its protein is CASRLYSDRGGPQHF.

This sequence joins TRBV19 and TRBJ2-7, with D maybe TRBD1 (5 bases). The ends were cut back, 3 bases at V and 2 bases at J, with 11 bases in the middle. CDR1 and CDR2 from the germline V gene are LNHDA and SQIVND (reference sequence). The CDR3 sequence is 14 residues long. The CDR3 spells CASSIGRDTYEQYF. CDR3 nucleotide sequence: TGTGCCAGTAGTATTGGCAGGGATACCTACGAGCAGTACTTC.

CDR3 region: CAWNTGADSGNTIYF. CDR3 DNA: TGTGCCTGGAACACAGGGGCGGACTCTGGAAACACCATATATTTT. The chain recombines TRBV30 with TRBJ1-3, with 7 bases fitting TRBD1. The germline gives CDR1 GTSNPN, CDR2 SVGIG (reference sequence). The CDR3 is made up of 15 amino acids. Germline trimming cut 4 bases from V and 0 bases from J; bases unmatched to any gene: 6.

The sample holds one count of this clone. The rearrangement uses TRBV9 and TRBJ1-2, with a possible D match to TRBD1 (5 bases). The V gene lost 0 bases and the J gene lost 5 bases, with 11 bases spanning the gap. Germline V gene data show CDR1 as SGDLS and CDR2 as YYNGEE. The CDR3 length is 14 residues. CDR3 protein: CASSVGGGGYGYTF. In DNA, the CDR3 is TGTGCCAGCAGCGTAGGGGGCGGAGGGTATGGCTACACCTTC.

The V call is TRBV5-6, the J call TRBJ2-1, with 9 bases aligning to TRBD2. With V trimmed by 4 bases and J by 8 bases, 7 bases remained unmatched. This CDR3 comprises 14 residues. The germline CDR1 and CDR2 sequences are SGHDT and YYEEEE. CDR3 amino acids: CASSTGLALDEQFF. The CDR3 DNA reads as TGTGCCAGCAGCACCGGACTAGCGCTGGATGAGCAGTTCTTC.

This clone was found once. The rearrangement links TRBV27 to TRBJ2-5; D is unclear. The germline V gene encodes CDR1 MNHEY and CDR2 SMNVEV (reference sequence). Trimming pared 0 bases from V and 4 bases from J, leaving 9 bases between. The CDR3 sequence is 14 residues long. The CDR3 nucleotides read TGTGCCAGCAGTTTATCTCCCAGTAGAGAGACCCAGTACTTC. This sequence encodes CASSLSPSRETQYF.

V usage is TRBV6-5 and J usage is TRBJ1-1, with 7 bases lining up with TRBD1. Germline CDR1 MNHEY, CDR2 SVGAGI. Trimming cost V 2 bases and J 7 bases; bases outside gene matches: 7. The CDR3 consists of 14 residues. The chain's CDR3 is CASSYGPRGFEAFF. The CDR3 DNA is TGTGCCAGCAGTTACGGCCCCAGGGGGTTTGAAGCTTTCTTT.

The rearrangement uses TRBV28 and TRBJ2-1, with D possibly matching TRBD2 (6 bases). CDR1 MDHEN and CDR2 SYDVKM come from the germline V gene. The CDR3 is made up of 18 amino acids. The ends were cut back, 7 bases at V and 7 bases at J, with 29 bases in the middle. In DNA form, the CDR3 reads TGTGCCAGCAAACTGCCGGGTGTTGCGGGACCGGTCGGTAATGAGCAGTTCTTC. This translates into CASKLPGVAGPVGNEQFF. The variable domain in full, completed from reference TRBV28 and TRBJ2-1, reads DVKVTQSSRYLVKRTGEKVFLECVQDMDHENMFWYRQDPGLGLRLIYFSYDVKMKEKGDIPEGYSVSREKKERFSLILESASTNQTSMYLCASKLPGVAGPVGNEQFFGPGTRLTVL.